This T cell receptor beta chain was captured by sequencing in a study of T cell responses to AZD1222 COVID-19 vaccine. Profiled with immunoSEQ multiplex PCR; TCRdb holds only in-frame clones, not every one. The sample records tens of thousands of clones, about 90% being singletons. A remark on this clone: Antigen unknown. The identical CDR3 is also encoded by other nucleotide sequences in the sample.

Study results and limitations: Spike-specific TCR repertoires showed rising breadth and depth after two AZD1222 doses.

The CDR3 sequence is 13 residues long. Germline V lookup: CDR1 SGHNT, CDR2 YYREEE (reference sequence). The V end was cut by 0 bases, the J end by 3 bases, with 6 bases between. The receptor was isolated from an adult in good health. This material consisted of peripheral blood, taken on day 0 of AZD1222 vaccination. The chain links TRBV5-4 to TRBJ1-1; perhaps TRBD1 as D (5 bases). The CDR3 is CASSLGGDTEAFF. In DNA, the CDR3 is TGTGCCAGCAGCTTGGGGGGGGACACTGAAGCTTTCTTT.